Presented here are 15 T cell receptor beta chains from one specimen sequenced in a study of regulatory T cells in long-lasting Graves disease. The time point here: newly diagnosed GD, antithyroid drugs for less than 3 months. There was RNA extracted from PBMCs, and the TCR library was made from it. HTBI primers from iRepertoire and Arm-PCR of CDR3 regions yielded the TCR beta libraries. MiXCR, run by TCRdb on the multiplex PCR reads, gives a single entry per CDR3 protein. The table has approximately 350,000 distinct CDR3 sequences, around 15% seen once; the top ten hold 20%. These data were likewise used in another study, on T cells in Graves' hyperthyroidism and ophthalmopathy.

Here the sequenced sample was peripheral blood mononuclear cells (PBMCs), taken at new diagnosis, from a patient treated with antithyroid drugs. These receptors were taken from a woman younger than 35 with Graves disease.

In its sample, this clonotype was seen a few times. The genes are TRBV14 and TRBJ2-1; D is unresolved. The ends were cut back, 0 bases at V and 2 bases at J, with 8 bases in the middle. The CDR3 length is 15 residues. Germline V gene lookup returns CDR1 SGHDN and CDR2 FVKESK. CDR3 protein: CASSQDIGAYNEQFF. The DNA for the CDR3 is TGTGCCAGCAGCCAAGATATCGGCGCCTACAATGAGCAGTTCTTC. The whole variable domain, remainder taken from reference TRBV14 and TRBJ2-1, is EAGVTQFPSHSVIEKGQTVTLRCDPISGHDNLYWYRRVMGKEIKFLLHFVKESKQDESGMPNNRFLAERTGGTYSTLKVQPAELEDSGVYFCASSQDIGAYNEQFFGPGTRLTVL.

In its sample, this clonotype was seen many times. V gene TRBV27 combines with J gene TRBJ1-1, with no clear D. Germline lookup yields CDR1 MNHEY and CDR2 SMNVEV (reference sequence). V lost 5 bases and J lost 4, with 11 bases in between. CDR3 length: 13 amino acids. The CDR3 region has the DNA TGTGCCAGCAGTGTCCGGGGAGGCACTGAAGCTTTCTTT. Protein sequence: CASSVRGGTEAFF.

This clonotype was recorded many times. The CDR3 here is CASTSVPRGNEQFF. The CDR3 nucleotides read TGTGCCAGCACTTCCGTCCCACGGGGAAATGAGCAGTTCTTC. The chain has TRBV12-3 or TRBV12-4 and TRBJ2-1; possibly TRBD2 for D (5 bases). The V end lost 7 bases, the J end lost 7 bases, and 17 bases lay between the germline ends. The CDR3 extends over 14 amino acids.

This clonotype was found many times. The chain uses TRBV16 and TRBJ2-7; D is unclear. The germline V and J ends were trimmed by 7 bases and 4 bases, with 14 bases remaining between them. Looked up from germline, CDR1 is KGHSY and CDR2 is FQNENV. The CDR3 sequence is 13 residues long. In DNA form, the CDR3 reads TGTGCCAGCAAACGTGGATACCTTTACGAGCAGTACTTC. As protein: CASKRGYLYEQYF.

The V gene is TRBV19, the J gene TRBJ2-2; 12 positions match TRBD2. This CDR3 has 18 amino acids. The V segment lost 3 bases and the J segment 6 bases; nucleotides outside the gene matches: 11. Germline loops: CDR1 LNHDA, CDR2 SQIVND (reference sequence). The CDR3 loop reads CASSIGWTSGIRAGELFF. The CDR3 DNA reads TGTGCCAGTAGTATTGGCTGGACTAGCGGGATCCGCGCCGGGGAGCTGTTTTTT.

Note on this clonotype: This may be a read error, as it is one base from a much larger clone. The chain is built from TRBV28 and TRBJ2-3, with D unresolved. Germline CDR1 reads MDHEN; CDR2 reads SYDVKM. The CDR3 contains 15 residues. CDR3 DNA: TGTGCCAGCAGTTTATCGGGTCGGCGCACAGTTACGCAGTATTTT. This encodes CASSLSGRRTVTQYF.

This clonotype was detected ten times or more. CDR3 loop: CSASTDQETQYF. CDR3 bases: TGCAGTGCTAGCACGGACCAAGAGACCCAGTACTTC. This chain links TRBV20-1 with TRBJ2-5; D is ambiguous. Deletions cut 3 bases from V and 0 bases from J, with 5 bases between. The CDR3 spans 12 residues. The germline V gene has CDR1 DFQATT and CDR2 SNEGSKA (reference sequence).

This clonotype has a handful of counts. V is TRBV4-1 and J is TRBJ2-3, with 10 bases lining up with TRBD2. Germline CDR1 is MGHRA and CDR2 is YSYEKL. The CDR3 covers 18 residues. V lost 3 bases to trimming and J lost 1 base; unmatched junction nucleotides: 10. For the CDR3, the DNA is TGCGCCAGCAGCCAGAGCCTCGGGACTAGCGAGGGCACAGATACGCAGTATTTT. Amino acid sequence: CASSQSLGTSEGTDTQYF.

Only a few counts were recorded for this clonotype. V is TRBV4-2 and J is TRBJ2-7, with TRBD2 identical over 9 bases. With 4 bases clipped from V and 0 bases from J, the junction kept 10 bases outside the gene matches. CDR1 LGHNA and CDR2 YNFKEQ come from the germline V gene. CDR3 length equals 17 residues. The CDR3, as DNA: TGTGCCAGCAGCCCCATGGGGGGAGCGGGGGGCTCCTACGAGCAGTACTTC. It translates to CASSPMGGAGGSYEQYF.

This clonotype appeared many times. The rearrangement joins TRBV11-2 to TRBJ2-5, with TRBD1 matching over 10 bases. The CDR3 length is 16 residues. The V segment lost 1 base and the J segment 1 base; nucleotides outside the gene matches: 3. Germline CDR1 and CDR2: SGHAT and FQNNGV. Here the CDR3 DNA reads TGTGCCAGCAGCTTAGGGACAGGGGGATTCCAAGAGACCCAGTACTTC. It encodes CASSLGTGGFQETQYF.

As to this clonotype: With a far larger clone one base away, a read error is the likely cause. This chain joins TRBV6-1 and TRBJ2-7; 10 nucleotides agree with TRBD2. Germline values: CDR1 MNHNS, CDR2 SASEGT. The CDR3 spans 14 residues. V shed 7 bases, J shed 7 bases, and the junction held 10 bases outside the gene matches. For the CDR3, the DNA is TGTGCCAGCACTCGAGCGGGAGGGGGGAATGAGCAGTACTTC. Protein product: CASTRAGGGNEQYF.

This clonotype was counted ten times or more. The chain has TRBV18 and TRBJ1-6, with D tentatively TRBD1 (6 bases). Germline CDR1 is KGHSH and CDR2 is LQKENI. The V end was cut by 3 bases, the J end by 9 bases, with 9 bases between. There are 13 residues in the CDR3. The CDR3 is CASSPAGASPLHF. CDR3 in DNA: TGTGCCAGCTCACCGGCGGGGGCTTCACCCCTCCACTTT.

This clonotype was counted many times. The rearrangement links TRBV12-3 or TRBV12-4 to TRBJ2-3, with 11 nucleotides matching TRBD2. This CDR3 is built from 15 residues. V shed 6 bases, J shed 5 bases, and the junction held 7 bases outside the gene matches. The CDR3 loop is CASRRVAGGRDTQYF. CDR3 in DNA: TGTGCCAGCAGGCGTGTAGCGGGGGGGCGAGATACGCAGTATTTT.

V is TRBV30 and J is TRBJ2-7; D is possibly TRBD2 (5 bases). This CDR3 contains 14 residues. From germline, CDR1 is GTSNPN and CDR2 SVGIG (reference sequence). The ends were cut back, 3 bases at V and 0 bases at J, with 12 bases in the middle. CDR3 protein: CAWRRTGSSYEQYF. DNA of the CDR3: TGTGCCTGGAGGAGGACGGGGAGCTCCTACGAGCAGTACTTC.

In its sample, this clonotype was seen many times. The genes are TRBV12-3 or TRBV12-4 and TRBJ2-1; TRBD2 might be the D (5 bases). The CDR3 sequence is 12 residues long. Trimming took 3 bases from V and 8 from J, leaving 8 bases between them. This CDR3 is CASSFPGDEQFF. CDR3 DNA sequence: TGTGCCAGCAGTTTTCCCGGGGATGAGCAGTTCTTC.